These 25 T cell receptor beta chains came from one sample sequenced in a study of cytomegalovirus exposure and HLA in healthy donors. It was with 60 Vbeta and 13 Jbeta primers that the PCR ran. Sequenced by immunoSEQ multiplex PCR; TCRdb stores in-frame clones only, minus some. The profile shows some 140,000 clones, around two thirds of them singletons. Material for sequencing was PBMCs. These receptors were collected from a man aged 18 to 30 in good health and CMV-seropositive.

V usage is TRBV11-3 and J usage is TRBJ2-2, with 12 bases that match TRBD2. Germline V gene data show CDR1 as SGHNT and CDR2 as YENEEA. The CDR3 is 15 amino acids. The trim removed 6 bases at V and 6 bases at J, leaving 5 bases unmatched. The CDR3 DNA reads as TGTGCCAGCAGGCGGACTAGCGGGGTTGCCGGGGAGCTGTTTTTT. It yields the protein CASRRTSGVAGELFF. The variable domain in full, completed from reference TRBV11-3 and TRBJ2-2, reads EAGVVQSPRYKIIEKKQPVAFWCNPISGHNTLYWYLQNLGQGPELLIRYENEEAVDDSQLPKDRFSAERLKGVDSTLKIQPAELGDSAVYLCASRRTSGVAGELFFGEGSRLTVL.

The rearrangement joins TRBV5-1 to TRBJ1-1, with 8 bases matching TRBD1. CDR3 length: 14 amino acids. CDR1 SGHRS and CDR2 YFSETQ come from the germline V gene. V dropped 3 bases and J dropped 4; count of bases not matched to a gene: 5. The CDR3 spells CASSSQGAGTEAFF. As DNA, the CDR3 is TGCGCCAGCAGCTCGCAGGGGGCAGGCACTGAAGCTTTCTTT.

The rearrangement links TRBV5-1 to TRBJ2-5; D is ambiguous. Trimming took off 0 bases at V and 5 bases at J, with 8 bases between the two ends. This CDR3 contains 13 residues. The V gene's germline CDR1 is SGHRS and CDR2 YFSETQ. CDR3 DNA sequence: TGCGCCAGCAGCTTGGTCGGTCGGGAGACCCAGTACTTC. Amino acids: CASSLVGRETQYF.

The rearrangement links TRBV6-5 to TRBJ1-2; 10 bases align to TRBD1. Germline CDR1 MNHEY, CDR2 SVGAGI. The CDR3 is 14 residues long. V lost 7 bases and J lost 4; bases outside the gene matches: 6. CDR3 in DNA: TGTGCCAGCATCCCGGGACAGGGGTTCTATGGCTACACCTTC. Residues: CASIPGQGFYGYTF.

The V call is TRBV29-1, the J call TRBJ1-1; D perhaps matches TRBD1 (5 bases). This CDR3 is 12 amino acids long. CDR1 and CDR2 from the germline V gene are SQVTM and ANQGSEA. Trimming took 6 bases from V and 1 from J, leaving 9 bases between them. The CDR3 loop reads CSVQGWNTEAFF. CDR3 coding DNA: TGCAGCGTCCAGGGATGGAACACTGAAGCTTTCTTT.

V usage is TRBV6-1 and J usage is TRBJ1-2; 7 nucleotides line up with TRBD1. Per germline, CDR1 MNHNS and CDR2 SASEGT. Trimming at V came to 5 bases and at J to 3 bases, leaving 6 bases not matched to a gene. This CDR3 has 14 amino acids. The CDR3: CASSPSDRYYGYTF. In DNA, the CDR3 is TGTGCCAGCAGTCCATCGGACAGGTACTATGGCTACACCTTC.

This sequence joins TRBV15 and TRBJ2-3; 7 positions match TRBD1. Germline V gene data show CDR1 as LNHNV and CDR2 as YYDKDF (reference sequence). V lost 0 bases, J lost 1 base, and 7 bases stayed unmatched. The CDR3 totals 17 residues. Written as DNA, the CDR3 is TGTGCCACCAGCAGAGATATGGGCACAGGGGGCACAGATACGCAGTATTTT. Protein sequence: CATSRDMGTGGTDTQYF.

The chain has TRBV29-1 and TRBJ2-7; 7 bases are a match to TRBD1. The CDR3 spans 12 residues. Trimming took 7 bases from V and 2 from J; bases not matched to a gene: 5. Germline V gene data show CDR1 as SQVTM and CDR2 as ANQGSEA. CDR3 sequence: CSGWDSPYEQYF. CDR3 sequence (DNA): TGCAGCGGTTGGGACAGTCCCTACGAGCAGTACTTC.

CDR3 region: CASRETGIGNQPQHF. In DNA, the CDR3 is TGTGCCAGCAGAGAGACAGGGATTGGCAATCAGCCCCAGCATTTT. This sequence joins TRBV2 and TRBJ1-5; 7 bases agree with TRBD1. The CDR3 is made up of 15 amino acids. From germline, CDR1 is SNHLY and CDR2 FYNNEI. The V segment lost 6 bases and the J segment 2 bases; nucleotides outside the gene matches: 7.

In its sample, this clone was seen a few times. This sequence joins TRBV27 and TRBJ2-1, with 14 bases fitting TRBD2. CDR3 length: 13 residues. V lost 8 bases and J lost 9; bases outside the gene matches: 3. Germline V gene sequence: CDR1 MNHEY, CDR2 SMNVEV (reference sequence). The CDR3 DNA sequence: TGTGCCAGCCGGGGACTAGCGGGAGCTGAGCAGTTCTTC. Its protein is CASRGLAGAEQFF.

This sequence joins TRBV5-1 and TRBJ2-2, with 8 bases aligning to TRBD1. V dropped 4 bases and J dropped 6; count of bases not matched to a gene: 8. Germline V gene sequence: CDR1 SGHRS, CDR2 YFSETQ. The CDR3 has 15 amino acids. The CDR3 sequence: CASSQRQGKAGELFF. CDR3 DNA: TGCGCCAGCAGCCAACGACAGGGGAAGGCCGGGGAGCTGTTTTTT.

The J gene is TRBJ1-5, the V gene TRBV6-5; 9 positions agree with TRBD1. From germline, CDR1 is MNHEY and CDR2 SVGAGI. The V gene end was trimmed by 5 bases and the J gene end by 7 bases; junction bases not matched to a gene: 6. The CDR3 is 14 amino acids. The chain's CDR3 is CASSGDRVGQPQHF. The DNA of the CDR3 is TGTGCCAGCAGTGGGGACAGGGTTGGGCAGCCCCAGCATTTT.

This sequence joins TRBV2 and TRBJ1-3; weak D call: TRBD1 (5 bases). CDR1 is SNHLY and CDR2 is FYNNEI in the germline V gene. This CDR3 contains 14 residues. V was cut by 6 bases and J by 4 bases, with 13 bases left in between. CDR3 sequence (DNA): TGTGCCAGCAGGCGTCAGGGAAGGGGAAACACCATATATTTT. It translates to CASRRQGRGNTIYF.

This clone showed up just once. The V and J genes are TRBV5-1 and TRBJ2-3, with 7 bases matching TRBD1. Germline V gene sequence: CDR1 SGHRS, CDR2 YFSETQ. This CDR3 has 15 amino acids. The V and J ends lost 4 bases and 8 bases, in that order; junction bases with no gene match: 13. The CDR3 nucleotides read TGCGCCAGCAGCGTTCTGCCATCGGGACAGAGTACGCAGTATTTT. Translated, it gives CASSVLPSGQSTQYF.

V is TRBV5-1 and J is TRBJ1-6, with D unclear. CDR1 and CDR2 (germline): SGHRS, YFSETQ. V was trimmed by 1 base and J by 8 bases, leaving 22 bases between them. The CDR3 spans 18 residues. The CDR3 loop reads CASSLRYYGGNDHSPLHF. CDR3 coding DNA: TGCGCCAGCAGCTTGCGGTACTACGGAGGGAACGATCATTCACCCCTCCACTTT.

This chain uses TRBV2 with TRBJ2-4; a possible D gene is TRBD2 (5 bases). This CDR3 spans 15 amino acids. V gave up 3 bases and J gave up 0 bases, with 9 bases separating them. The germline gives CDR1 SNHLY, CDR2 FYNNEI. The CDR3 here is CASSDEGVAKNIQYF. The DNA of the CDR3 is TGTGCCAGCAGTGATGAGGGAGTAGCCAAAAACATTCAGTACTTC.

The gene calls are TRBV5-1 and TRBJ1-4; 9 bases are shared with TRBD1. V was pared by 0 bases and J by 6 bases, with 9 bases of the junction left unmatched. CDR1 and CDR2 (germline): SGHRS, YFSETQ. The CDR3 has 17 residues. CDR3 DNA: TGCGCCAGCAGCTTGGGAGTCGTTAGGACAGGGGATGAAAAACTGTTTTTT. Protein: CASSLGVVRTGDEKLFF.

On this clone itself: Within the sample, other DNA sequences also encode this same CDR3. The J gene is TRBJ2-7, the V gene TRBV28, with a weak D call TRBD2 (6 bases). Germline lookup yields CDR1 MDHEN and CDR2 SYDVKM. The V gene lost 2 bases and the J gene lost 3 bases, with 8 bases spanning the gap. This CDR3 spans 13 amino acids. The CDR3 loop reads CASSLGGVYEQYF. DNA of the CDR3: TGTGCCAGCAGTTTAGGCGGGGTCTACGAGCAGTACTTC.

There are a few counts of this clone. The chain carries TRBV10-1 and TRBJ2-1; TRBD1 agrees at 9 bases. CDR1 and CDR2 from the germline V gene are WNHNN and SYGVQD (reference sequence). The J segment lost 4 bases and the V segment lost 0 bases, leaving 4 bases of the junction unmatched. CDR3 length: 16 amino acids. In DNA, the CDR3 is TGCGCCAGCAGTGAGTCGCCACAGGGGGCTTACAATGAGCAGTTCTTC. Translation: CASSESPQGAYNEQFF.

This chain links TRBV28 with TRBJ2-1, with D tentatively TRBD2 (7 bases). Trimming stripped 6 bases from V and 8 bases from J, with 20 bases between. CDR3 length equals 15 residues. Germline V gene lookup returns CDR1 MDHEN and CDR2 SYDVKM. CDR3 in DNA: TGTGCCAGCAGCCCCCTAGGGGGGGGTGAGCATGAGCAGTTCTTC. It translates to CASSPLGGGEHEQFF.

This clone has just one count. DNA for the CDR3: TGTGCCAGCAGCCCGACAGGGATAACGGAAAAACTGTTTTTT. Translation gives CASSPTGITEKLFF. The rearrangement joins TRBV7-2 to TRBJ1-4; TRBD1 matches 7 bases. Germline loops: CDR1 SGHTA, CDR2 FQGNSA. There are 14 residues in the CDR3. Trimming cost V 5 bases and J 8 bases; bases outside gene matches: 8.

This sequence joins TRBV7-8 and TRBJ2-1; weak D call: TRBD2 (5 bases). V lost 1 base and J lost 0, with 10 bases in between. Germline V gives CDR1 SGHVS, CDR2 FQNEAQ. The length of the CDR3 is 16 residues. CDR3 residues: CASSLDAGPSYNEQFF. The CDR3 bases are TGTGCCAGCAGCTTAGATGCGGGCCCCTCCTACAATGAGCAGTTCTTC.

The rearrangement links TRBV2 to TRBJ2-1; 8 nucleotides line up with TRBD2. The CDR3 extends over 14 amino acids. Germline V gives CDR1 SNHLY, CDR2 FYNNEI. V lost 7 bases to trimming and J lost 8 bases; unmatched junction nucleotides: 10. CDR3 region: CASTTGLVGDEQFF. The CDR3, as DNA: TGTGCCAGCACCACGGGACTAGTGGGGGATGAGCAGTTCTTC.

This clone was recorded only once. This rearrangement joins TRBV6-5 to TRBJ1-6; possibly TRBD1 for D (5 bases). The V and J ends lost 6 bases and 4 bases respectively, with 10 bases between them. CDR3 length equals 14 residues. Germline V lookup: CDR1 MNHEY, CDR2 SVGAGI. CDR3 sequence: CASSRDSYNSPLHF. CDR3 DNA sequence: TGTGCCAGCAGCCGCGACAGTTATAATTCACCCCTCCACTTT.

This chain connects TRBV9 to TRBJ1-2; perhaps TRBD1 as D (6 bases). V lost 3 bases to trimming and J lost 7 bases, with 13 bases between them. CDR1 is SGDLS and CDR2 is YYNGEE in the germline V gene. The CDR3 consists of 13 residues. The CDR3 DNA is TGTGCCAGCAGCGCCCGTACAGGGCTTGGCTACACCTTC. It codes for CASSARTGLGYTF.